This TCR beta chain emerged from a study of beta chain features in type 1 diabetes. Across the whole study: All samples combined gave 90 million to 130 million sorted cells for examination.

As every portion of the isolated RNA was reverse transcribed, the sequencing read expressed TCRB transcripts. The repertoire was sequenced with immunoSEQ multiplex PCR; TCRdb's copy has only in-frame clones and lacks some. This table has fewer than 500,000 clones, around 13% appearing once. V was cut by 5 bases and J by 5 bases, with 12 bases left in between. From germline, CDR1 is SNHLY and CDR2 FYNNEI. The CDR3 sequence is 13 residues long. The sample holds a few counts of this clone. The material sequenced was naive CD4+ T cells from blood. This rearrangement joins TRBV2 to TRBJ1-1; D unclear. The source is a man aged 25 to 45 in good health. In nucleotides, the CDR3 is TGTGCCAGCAGTAAAGGGCCGGGAACTGAAGCTTTCTTT. It is translated as CASSKGPGTEAFF.